The rows below give T cell receptor beta chains drawn from one sample of a study of ipilimumab plus nivolumab after autologous stem cell transplantation. Libraries were prepared by immunoSEQ multiplex PCR; TCRdb keeps only in-frame clonotypes and omits some of them. This sample carries some 17,000 clones, roughly 80% of them seen once, and the ten largest clones take about 10%. Sequences were derived from PBMCs, sampled in a trial of ipilimumab plus nivolumab as post-transplant consolidation. These receptors were obtained from a male donor with diffuse large B-cell lymphoma. Each CDR3 is given with its conserved first and last residue. D genes are given only for firm matches.

CDR3 length: 12; J gene: TRBJ2-1; D gene: TRBD1; V gene: TRBV11-1; CDR3 protein: CASSQTGNEQFF
CDR3 length: 14; J gene: TRBJ1-2; D gene: NA; V gene: TRBV6-5; CDR3 protein: CASSSELFNYGYTF
CDR3 length: 13; J gene: TRBJ2-7; D gene: TRBD2; V gene: TRBV15; CDR3 protein: CAIRLAPHYEQYF
CDR3 length: 18; J gene: TRBJ2-5; D gene: TRBD1; V gene: TRBV27; CDR3 protein: CASSKLLGTGGVEETQYF
CDR3 length: 14; J gene: TRBJ2-3; D gene: NA; V gene: TRBV4-1; CDR3 protein: CASSQDRALVTQYF
CDR3 length: 16; J gene: TRBJ2-3; D gene: TRBD2; V gene: TRBV6-6; CDR3 protein: CASRRTSGGYTDTQYF
CDR3 length: 16; J gene: TRBJ1-1; D gene: TRBD1; V gene: TRBV7-9; CDR3 protein: CASSLAIQGAGTEAFF
CDR3 length: 17; J gene: TRBJ1-1; D gene: TRBD1; V gene: TRBV19; CDR3 protein: CASTWTGKREERTEAFF
CDR3 length: 15; J gene: TRBJ1-2; D gene: NA; V gene: TRBV7-8; CDR3 protein: CASSLSGTVNYGYTF
CDR3 length: 11; J gene: TRBJ2-7; D gene: NA; V gene: TRBV2; CDR3 protein: CASTGTYEQYF
CDR3 length: 13; J gene: TRBJ2-2; D gene: NA; V gene: TRBV5-5; CDR3 protein: CASSFLAAGELFF
CDR3 length: 13; J gene: TRBJ1-2; D gene: NA; V gene: TRBV7-2; CDR3 protein: CASSLSTKGGYTF
CDR3 length: 14; J gene: TRBJ2-1; D gene: NA; V gene: TRBV2; CDR3 protein: CASSEWAGDNEQFF
CDR3 length: 16; J gene: TRBJ1-1; D gene: NA; V gene: TRBV11-2; CDR3 protein: CASSPSGSRQDTEAFF
CDR3 length: 12; J gene: TRBJ2-5; D gene: NA; V gene: TRBV7-6; CDR3 protein: CASSLIWETQYF
CDR3 length: 16; J gene: TRBJ2-7; D gene: NA; V gene: TRBV11-1; CDR3 protein: CASSFDRTTRLYEQYF
CDR3 length: 11; J gene: TRBJ1-1; D gene: NA; V gene: TRBV7-2; CDR3 protein: CASSFLTVAFF
CDR3 length: 12; J gene: TRBJ2-7; D gene: NA; V gene: TRBV4-2; CDR3 protein: CASSTAGYEQYF
CDR3 length: 14; J gene: TRBJ2-1; D gene: NA; V gene: TRBV5-8; CDR3 protein: CASSLNRMYNEQFF
CDR3 length: 13; J gene: TRBJ1-2; D gene: TRBD1; V gene: TRBV27; CDR3 protein: CASGTGTGYGYTF
CDR3 length: 13; J gene: TRBJ1-1; D gene: NA; V gene: TRBV30; CDR3 protein: CAWRRQHNTEAFF
CDR3 length: 13; J gene: TRBJ1-4; D gene: NA; V gene: TRBV4-1; CDR3 protein: CASSQVTNEKLFF
CDR3 length: 14; J gene: TRBJ2-7; D gene: TRBD1; V gene: TRBV27; CDR3 protein: CASSFRDSLYEQYF
CDR3 length: 13; J gene: TRBJ1-3; D gene: NA; V gene: TRBV19; CDR3 protein: CASSSGSGNTIYF
CDR3 length: 15; J gene: TRBJ2-2; D gene: TRBD2; V gene: TRBV9; CDR3 protein: CASSPQGLAAGELFF
CDR3 length: 17; J gene: TRBJ2-1; D gene: TRBD2; V gene: TRBV30; CDR3 protein: CAWTVPGLAFGDNEQFF
CDR3 length: 12; J gene: TRBJ2-2; D gene: NA; V gene: TRBV5-4; CDR3 protein: CASSRPAGELFF
CDR3 length: 13; J gene: TRBJ2-7; D gene: NA; V gene: TRBV19; CDR3 protein: CASSIEVGINPYF
CDR3 length: 16; J gene: TRBJ2-3; D gene: NA; V gene: TRBV18; CDR3 protein: CASSPVGGSSQNTQYF
CDR3 length: 15; J gene: TRBJ1-2; D gene: NA; V gene: TRBV11-2; CDR3 protein: CASSLEGGANYGYTF
CDR3 length: 12; J gene: TRBJ2-7; D gene: NA; V gene: TRBV11-3; CDR3 protein: CASSSASYEQYF
CDR3 length: 15; J gene: TRBJ2-3; D gene: NA; V gene: TRBV5-1; CDR3 protein: CASSWGYTGLDTQYF
CDR3 length: 15; J gene: TRBJ2-3; D gene: TRBD1; V gene: TRBV30; CDR3 protein: CAWSGQGAWTDTQYF
CDR3 length: 15; J gene: TRBJ2-3; D gene: NA; V gene: TRBV9; CDR3 protein: CASSVRVVELNTQYF
CDR3 length: 16; J gene: TRBJ2-3; D gene: NA; V gene: TRBV11-2; CDR3 protein: CASSFGGLAGSDTQYF
CDR3 length: 14; J gene: TRBJ1-6; D gene: NA; V gene: TRBV11-1; CDR3 protein: CASRPGVGNSPLHF
CDR3 length: 14; J gene: TRBJ1-1; D gene: NA; V gene: TRBV19; CDR3 protein: CASSIVAGGTEAFF
CDR3 length: 14; J gene: TRBJ1-1; D gene: NA; V gene: TRBV4-2; CDR3 protein: CASSATGMNTEAFF
CDR3 length: 14; J gene: TRBJ1-5; D gene: NA; V gene: TRBV6-1; CDR3 protein: CASSGQPGDQPQHF
CDR3 length: 13; J gene: TRBJ1-1; D gene: TRBD1; V gene: TRBV11-1; CDR3 protein: CASSLQGSTEAFF
CDR3 length: 14; J gene: TRBJ2-3; D gene: NA; V gene: TRBV6-6; CDR3 protein: CASSYAGATDTQYF
CDR3 length: 16; J gene: TRBJ2-1; D gene: NA; V gene: TRBV4-1; CDR3 protein: CASSQGVQGPYNEQFF
CDR3 length: 12; J gene: TRBJ2-5; D gene: NA; V gene: TRBV30; CDR3 protein: CAWTTGRETQYF
CDR3 length: 16; J gene: TRBJ2-1; D gene: TRBD2; V gene: TRBV7-9; CDR3 protein: CASSPAGLAAANEQFF
CDR3 length: 15; J gene: TRBJ1-2; D gene: TRBD1; V gene: TRBV19; CDR3 protein: CASSKRTGVDYGYTF